Listed below are T cell receptor beta chains from one sample, sequenced in a study of cytomegalovirus exposure and HLA in healthy donors. The assay was immunoSEQ multiplex PCR, and TCRdb's table has in-frame clones only and misses some. The sample consists of approximately 100,000 clones, more than 60% of them appearing once. Sequenced sample: PBMCs. The receptors shown here come from a man aged 50-60 years in good health and CMV-seronegative. The CDR3 runs from the conserved cysteine through the conserved F or W. D genes are given only for firm matches.

>NA|TRBJ2-6|TRBV6-6
CASSYGNPGANVLTF
TGTGCCAGCAGTTACGGCAACCCTGGGGCCAACGTCCTGACTTTC
>TRBD2|TRBJ2-1|TRBV7-9
CASSGEREWFSEQFF
TGTGCCAGCAGCGGAGAGCGGGAGTGGTTTAGTGAGCAGTTCTTC
>TRBD2|TRBJ2-1|TRBV5-1
CASSPTAGGLGDEQFF
TGCGCCAGCAGCCCCACCGCGGGAGGCTTGGGGGATGAGCAGTTCTTC
>TRBD2|TRBJ2-5|TRBV28
CASSSGTSGQETQYF
TGTGCCAGCAGTAGCGGGACCTCCGGCCAAGAGACCCAGTACTTC
>NA|TRBJ2-1|TRBV29-1
CSVEVGLRSVF
TGCAGCGTTGAGGTAGGACTTAGATCGGTCTTC
>TRBD1|TRBJ2-2|TRBV19
CASKETGANTGELFF
TGTGCCAGTAAGGAGACAGGGGCGAACACCGGGGAGCTGTTTTTT
>NA|TRBJ1-5|TRBV6-5
CASSYGQGRQPQHF
TGTGCCAGCAGTTACGGCCAGGGAAGACAGCCCCAGCATTTT
>NA|TRBJ2-3|TRBV7-2
CASSLAGTSTDTQYF
TGTGCCAGCAGCTTAGCGGGGACTAGCACAGATACGCAGTATTTT
>TRBD2|TRBJ2-1|TRBV5-1
CASSLVAGGTYNEQFF
TGCGCCAGCAGCTTGGTTGCGGGAGGGACCTACAATGAGCAGTTCTTC
>TRBD1|TRBJ1-4|TRBV19
CASSISAEGAVGEKLFF
TGTGCCAGTAGTATTTCGGCGGAGGGGGCGGTAGGTGAAAAACTGTTTTTT
>NA|TRBJ1-1|TRBV6-4
CASARLIRDTEAFF
TGTGCCAGCGCCCGACTCATACGGGACACTGAAGCTTTCTTT
>NA|TRBJ1-2|TRBV7-9
CSSSLFRPTRLDDYGYTF
TGTTCCAGCAGCCTATTCCGTCCAACACGACTAGACGACTATGGCTACACCTTC
>NA|TRBJ2-7|TRBV6-6
CASSPGSSYEQYF
TGTGCCAGCAGTCCGGGGAGCTCCTACGAGCAGTACTTC
>NA|TRBJ2-2|TRBV30
CAWSVGGPGTGELFF
TGTGCCTGGAGTGTTGGAGGGCCGGGAACCGGGGAGCTGTTTTTT
>TRBD1|TRBJ2-2|TRBV7-9
CASSLRRQGSGELFF
TGTGCCAGCAGCTTAAGGAGACAGGGATCCGGGGAGCTGTTTTTT
>NA|TRBJ2-5|TRBV7-9
CASSPPKEVELWAQYF
TGTGCCAGCAGCCCCCCGAAGGAGGTAGAATTGTGGGCCCAGTACTTC
>NA|TRBJ1-3|TRBV27
CASSLSSGVPGNTIYF
TGTGCCAGCAGTTTATCGTCGGGGGTCCCTGGAAACACCATATATTTT
>TRBD2|TRBJ2-1|TRBV27
CASSLVLAGRDEQFF
TGTGCCAGCAGTTTGGTTCTAGCGGGAAGGGATGAGCAGTTCTTC
>TRBD2|TRBJ2-1|TRBV28
CASSFLTSGGNNEQFF
TGTGCCAGCAGTTTCCTGACTAGCGGGGGAAACAATGAGCAGTTCTTC
>NA|TRBJ2-2|TRBV10-3
CAINTGETGELFF
TGTGCCATCAATACGGGAGAGACCGGGGAGCTGTTTTTT
>TRBD1|TRBJ2-7|TRBV28
CASSLGTAYEQYF
TGTGCCAGCAGTTTAGGGACAGCCTACGAGCAGTACTTC